The next 32 T cell receptor beta chains were all read from a single sample in a study of blood T cell repertoires in COVID-19. Assay: immunoSEQ multiplex PCR; the TCRdb copy retains only in-frame clones and omits some. The sample gives around 120,000 clones, about three quarters of which show up once; around 0.9% is in the top ten. Sequencing input: peripheral blood. Source of these receptors: a human donor with acute or convalescent COVID-19. The donor label of this sample is uncertain.

The table lists this clone with a few counts. The chain carries TRBV3-1 (or the pseudogene TRBV3-2) and TRBJ2-7, with TRBD1 identical over 9 bases. The V gene end was trimmed by 8 bases and the J gene end by 3 bases; junction bases not matched to a gene: 5. This CDR3 comprises 13 residues. Germline-derived CDR1 and CDR2 are LGHDT and YNNKEL (reference sequence). This chain's CDR3 is CASPGQGHYEQYV. The CDR3 bases are TGTGCCAGCCCCGGACAGGGGCACTACGAGCAGTACGTC.

The chain combines TRBV27 with TRBJ1-6; D is possibly TRBD1 (6 bases). Germline V CDR1 and CDR2: MNHEY, SMNVEV (reference sequence). CDR3 length: 15 amino acids. Deletions cut 6 bases from V and 2 bases from J, with 11 bases between. The CDR3 spells CASRVQGTYNSPLHF. The DNA for the CDR3 is TGTGCCAGCAGGGTACAGGGAACCTATAATTCACCCCTCCACTTT.

This clone has just a few counts. CDR3 in amino acids: CASSLWSSGNTIYF. The CDR3 DNA sequence: TGTGCCAGCAGCTTATGGAGCTCTGGAAACACCATATATTTT. The chain is built from TRBV5-6 and TRBJ1-3; D unclear. V was trimmed by 2 bases and J by 0 bases, leaving 6 bases between them. Germline V CDR1 and CDR2: SGHDT, YYEEEE. The CDR3 loop spans 14 amino acids.

The sample holds one count of this clone. The V and J genes are TRBV7-2 and TRBJ2-1; 9 nucleotides agree with TRBD2. The germline V gene encodes CDR1 SGHTA and CDR2 FQGNSA. The CDR3 covers 17 residues. V gave up 4 bases and J gave up 3 bases; unmatched junction bases: 10. The CDR3 reads CASSSPTQRGDYNEQFF. Written as DNA, the CDR3 is TGTGCCAGCAGCTCTCCCACCCAGCGGGGGGACTACAATGAGCAGTTCTTC. The full variable domain, its missing parts supplied by reference TRBV7-2 and TRBJ2-1, is GAGVSQSPSNKVTEKGKDVELRCDPISGHTALYWYRQSLGQGLEFLIYFQGNSAPDKSGLPSDRFSAERTGGSVSTLTIQRTQQEDSAVYLCASSSPTQRGDYNEQFFGPGTRLTVL.

V usage is TRBV7-2 and J usage is TRBJ2-1; 9 bases line up with TRBD2. V lost 8 bases, J lost 3 bases, and 5 bases stayed unmatched. The CDR3 extends over 14 amino acids. Germline V gene data show CDR1 as SGHTA and CDR2 as FQGNSA. CDR3 sequence reads: CASEARGGYNEQFF. As DNA, the CDR3 is TGTGCCAGCGAGGCGCGGGGGGGCTACAATGAGCAGTTCTTC.

The CDR3 coding sequence is TGCGCCAGCAGACCGGGACAACGGAACTATGGCTACACCTTC. The encoded protein is CASRPGQRNYGYTF. The J gene is TRBJ1-2, the V gene TRBV5-1; a possible D gene is TRBD1 (6 bases). The V end was cut by 5 bases, the J end by 2 bases, with 13 bases between. The V gene's germline CDR1 is SGHRS and CDR2 YFSETQ. The CDR3 consists of 14 residues.

V is TRBV6-1 and J is TRBJ1-1; D remains ambiguous. In germline, CDR1 is MNHNS, CDR2 SASEGT. The CDR3 consists of 15 residues. Trimming shortened V by 3 bases and J by 2 bases, and 13 bases separated the two germline ends. CDR3: CASSDFGVANTEAFF. As DNA, the CDR3 is TGTGCCAGCAGTGATTTCGGGGTGGCTAACACTGAAGCTTTCTTT.

The chain has TRBV6-1 and TRBJ1-2, with D unresolved. V gave up 2 bases and J gave up 2 bases, with 9 bases separating them. The CDR3 length is 14 residues. Germline V lookup: CDR1 MNHNS, CDR2 SASEGT. The CDR3 reads CASSEQTGNYGYTF. CDR3 DNA sequence: TGTGCCAGCAGTGAACAGACGGGAAACTATGGCTACACCTTC.

This clone has only a few counts. This chain connects TRBV2 to TRBJ2-5; 9 nucleotides match TRBD1. The CDR3 has 16 residues. V was pared by 2 bases and J by 4 bases, with 8 bases of the junction left unmatched. CDR1 SNHLY and CDR2 FYNNEI come from the germline V gene. The CDR3 loop reads CASSERGGQGGETQYF. CDR3 sequence (DNA): TGTGCCAGCAGTGAAAGGGGGGGACAGGGAGGAGAGACCCAGTACTTC.

The chain uses TRBV24-1 and TRBJ2-7; 7 bases are shared with TRBD1. V trimming: 4 bases; J trimming: 5 bases; junction bases outside the gene matches: 4. This CDR3 is 13 amino acids long. CDR1 and CDR2 from the germline V gene are KGHDR and SFDVKD. The CDR3 region is CATSETGLHEQYF. CDR3 bases: TGTGCCACCAGTGAGACAGGGTTGCACGAGCAGTACTTC.

The gene calls are TRBV7-8 and TRBJ1-4, with D tentatively TRBD1 (6 bases). Trimming took off 5 bases at V and 3 bases at J, with 22 bases between the two ends. Per the germline V gene, CDR1 is SGHVS and CDR2 is FQNEAQ. CDR3 length: 18 residues. CDR3: CASSRRRGEQGANEKLFF. For the CDR3, the DNA is TGTGCCAGCAGCCGGCGGAGAGGAGAACAGGGAGCTAATGAAAAACTGTTTTTT.

The chain combines TRBV2 with TRBJ2-2; 12 bases map to TRBD1. CDR1 and CDR2 (germline): SNHLY, FYNNEI. The ends lost 6 bases at V and 4 bases at J; junction bases unmatched: 3. This CDR3 has 15 amino acids. CDR3 sequence: CASRGQGAGTGELFF. The CDR3 DNA follows: TGTGCCAGCAGGGGACAGGGGGCAGGCACCGGGGAGCTGTTTTTT.

The gene calls are TRBV19 and TRBJ1-1; 7 bases agree with TRBD1. Unmatched junction bases numbered 4, after V lost 5 bases and J lost 1 base. The germline V gene has CDR1 LNHDA and CDR2 SQIVND (reference sequence). The CDR3 contains 14 residues. CDR3 loop: CASSPRGTNTEAFF. The CDR3 DNA is TGTGCCAGTAGTCCCAGGGGGACGAACACTGAAGCTTTCTTT.

The chain carries TRBV5-1 and TRBJ1-5; D is uncertain. The germline CDR1 and CDR2 sequences are SGHRS and YFSETQ. This CDR3 has 12 amino acids. The V and J ends lost 2 bases and 4 bases respectively, with 4 bases between them. CDR3 residues: CASSFPNQPQHF. The CDR3 nucleotides are TGCGCCAGCAGCTTCCCGAATCAGCCCCAGCATTTT.

The chain is built from TRBV19 and TRBJ1-2, with 7 positions matching TRBD1. Unmatched junction bases numbered 13, after V lost 5 bases and J lost 1 base. This CDR3 comprises 17 residues. Germline V gene data show CDR1 as LNHDA and CDR2 as SQIVND (reference sequence). As DNA, the CDR3 is TGTGCCAGTAGTTTCCCCGAGGTGAGGGGGCATAACTATGGCTACACCTTC. Translated, it gives CASSFPEVRGHNYGYTF.

This clone was counted only a few times. The chain links TRBV7-2 to TRBJ2-1, with 12 bases lining up with TRBD2. The V gene end was trimmed by 4 bases and the J gene end by 2 bases; junction bases not matched to a gene: 0. The CDR3 has 15 amino acids. CDR1 SGHTA and CDR2 FQGNSA come from the germline V gene. CDR3 sequence: CASSSSGGAYNEQFF. The DNA of the CDR3 is TGTGCCAGCAGCTCTAGCGGGGGGGCCTACAATGAGCAGTTCTTC. The whole variable domain, filled in from reference TRBV7-2 and TRBJ2-1, reads GAGVSQSPSNKVTEKGKDVELRCDPISGHTALYWYRQSLGQGLEFLIYFQGNSAPDKSGLPSDRFSAERTGGSVSTLTIQRTQQEDSAVYLCASSSSGGAYNEQFFGPGTRLTVL.

This chain links TRBV6-2 or TRBV6-3 with TRBJ2-2; 9 bases map to TRBD2. Germline V lookup: CDR1 MNHEY, CDR2 SVGEGT. This CDR3 comprises 15 residues. V was pared by 5 bases and J by 1 base, with 2 bases of the junction left unmatched. The CDR3 protein is CASSRLAVNTGELFF. The CDR3 DNA reads as TGTGCCAGCAGTCGACTAGCGGTGAACACCGGGGAGCTGTTTTTT.

The genes are TRBV11-2 and TRBJ2-4; 7 bases map to TRBD2. V lost 1 base to trimming and J lost 1 base; unmatched junction nucleotides: 4. The CDR3 is 16 residues long. CDR1 is SGHAT and CDR2 is FQNNGV in the germline V gene. In nucleotides, the CDR3 is TGTGCCAGCAGCTTAGTAGCGGGCTCGGCCAAAAACATTCAGTACTTC. It translates to CASSLVAGSAKNIQYF.

V usage is TRBV6-1 and J usage is TRBJ2-3; no clear D. The germline V gene encodes CDR1 MNHNS and CDR2 SASEGT. Trimming shortened V by 6 bases and J by 6 bases, and 10 bases separated the two germline ends. The CDR3 has 12 residues. The CDR3 nucleotides read TGTGCCAGCAGGAGCCCGACTGATACGCAGTATTTT. This sequence encodes CASRSPTDTQYF.

The chain combines TRBV4-1 with TRBJ1-6, with D uncertain. Germline CDR1 and CDR2: MGHRA and YSYEKL. The CDR3 is 14 residues long. V gave up 4 bases and J gave up 2 bases, with 6 bases separating them. CDR3 DNA sequence: TGCGCCAGCAGCCCAATCCCCTATAATTCACCCCTCCACTTT. Amino acid sequence: CASSPIPYNSPLHF.

The rearrangement uses TRBV1 and TRBJ2-7; the D call of TRBD2 is as the table states it, not checked on the DNA. TRBV1 is deemed a pseudogene. CDR3 length equals 16 residues. Here the CDR3 DNA reads TGCACCAGCAGCCAAGCCCCTTTCCGCGGGGGTTACGAGCAGTACGTC. This encodes CTSSQAPFRGGYEQYV.

J is TRBJ2-1 and V is TRBV5-5; D not certain. CDR1 and CDR2 from the germline V gene are SGHKS and YYEKEE (reference sequence). The germline V and J ends were trimmed by 2 bases and 6 bases, with 3 bases remaining between them. The CDR3 length is 11 residues. The CDR3 reads CASSFLNEQFF. The CDR3, as DNA: TGTGCCAGCAGCTTCCTCAATGAGCAGTTCTTC.

This chain connects TRBV18 to TRBJ2-1, with TRBD1 as a possible D gene (6 bases). Per the germline V gene, CDR1 is KGHSH and CDR2 is LQKENI. Trimming left V 0 bases short and J 5 bases short, with 14 bases between. This CDR3 comprises 16 residues. The CDR3 region is CASSPPSRGQNNEQFF. The CDR3 DNA reads TGTGCCAGCTCACCACCGAGCAGGGGCCAAAACAATGAGCAGTTCTTC.

This clone has a handful of counts. This chain uses TRBV5-1 with TRBJ1-2; 7 nucleotides align to TRBD1. Germline V lookup: CDR1 SGHRS, CDR2 YFSETQ. The CDR3 loop spans 15 amino acids. Unmatched junction bases numbered 14, after V lost 3 bases and J lost 9 bases. CDR3 region: CASSSPREGAGSYTF. CDR3 nucleotide sequence: TGCGCCAGCAGCTCCCCCCGGGAGGGGGCTGGGAGCTACACCTTC.

This chain uses TRBV7-9 with TRBJ1-5; 9 positions agree with TRBD1. This CDR3 is built from 15 residues. V trimming: 6 bases; J trimming: 4 bases; junction bases outside the gene matches: 7. Germline-derived CDR1 and CDR2 are SEHNR and FQNEAQ (reference sequence). Written as DNA, the CDR3 is TGTGCCAGCAGTTACGACAGGGGGGCTAATCAGCCCCAGCATTTT. Amino acids: CASSYDRGANQPQHF. The complete variable domain, with remaining parts taken from reference TRBV7-9 and TRBJ1-5, reads DTGVSQNPRHKITKRGQNVTFRCDPISEHNRLYWYRQTLGQGPEFLTYFQNEAQLEKSRLLSDRFSAERPKGSFSTLEIQRTEQGDSAMYLCASSYDRGANQPQHFGDGTRLSIL.

J is TRBJ1-6 and V is TRBV12-3 or TRBV12-4; D ambiguous. The CDR3 sequence is 13 residues long. Trimming left V 3 bases short and J 7 bases short, with 7 bases between. CDR3 loop: CASSLRLNSPLHF. The CDR3 DNA sequence: TGTGCCAGCAGTTTGAGGTTAAATTCACCCCTCCACTTT.

This chain uses TRBV4-1 with TRBJ1-3, with TRBD1 matching 9 bases. Germline lookup yields CDR1 MGHRA and CDR2 YSYEKL. Trimming removed 4 bases from V and 3 bases from J; junction bases left unmatched: 4. This CDR3 comprises 15 residues. Here the CDR3 reads CASSLGGQGGNTIYF. In DNA form, the CDR3 reads TGCGCCAGCAGCCTTGGGGGACAGGGTGGAAACACCATATATTTT.

V gene TRBV2 combines with J gene TRBJ2-1; 8 bases are shared with TRBD2. Germline V lookup: CDR1 SNHLY, CDR2 FYNNEI. The V gene end was trimmed by 4 bases and the J gene end by 3 bases; junction bases not matched to a gene: 5. The CDR3 has 15 residues. The CDR3 region has the DNA TGTGCCAGCAGTGTTGCGGGGGGCCTCTACAATGAGCAGTTCTTC. As protein: CASSVAGGLYNEQFF. The entire variable domain, with the rest obtained from reference TRBV2 and TRBJ2-1, is as follows: EPEVTQTPSHQVTQMGQEVILRCVPISNHLYFYWYRQILGQKVEFLVSFYNNEISEKSEIFDDQFSVERPDGSNFTLKIRSTKLEDSAMYFCASSVAGGLYNEQFFGPGTRLTVL.

This clone was recorded a few times. This chain connects TRBV13 to TRBJ1-2; D possibly corresponds to TRBD1 (5 bases). The CDR3 length is 16 residues. Per the germline V gene, CDR1 is PRHDT and CDR2 is FYEKMQ (reference sequence). V shed 2 bases and J shed 8 bases, with 21 bases lying between them. This CDR3 is CASSLIRQGSFRGYTF. Here the CDR3 DNA reads TGTGCCAGCAGCTTAATCAGGCAGGGAAGTTTTAGGGGCTACACCTTC.

The chain has TRBV7-3 and TRBJ1-1; TRBD1 might be the D (5 bases). Germline V gene data show CDR1 as SGHTA and CDR2 as FQGTGA. There are 13 residues in the CDR3. The ends were cut back, 5 bases at V and 1 base at J, with 8 bases in the middle. CDR3 amino acids: CASSTQGNTEAFF. Here the CDR3 DNA reads TGTGCCAGCAGCACCCAGGGGAACACTGAAGCTTTCTTT. Filled out from reference TRBV7-3 and TRBJ1-1, the complete variable domain reads GAGVSQTPSNKVTEKGKYVELRCDPISGHTALYWYRQSLGQGPEFLIYFQGTGAADDSGLPNDRFFAVRPEGSVSTLKIQRTERGDSAVYLCASSTQGNTEAFFGQGTRLTVV.

Worth noting for this clone: Other DNA sequences in this sample translate to the same CDR3. The V call is TRBV7-9, the J call TRBJ1-1; D is unclear. Germline assignment: CDR1 SEHNR and CDR2 FQNEAQ (reference sequence). Trimming removed 1 base at V and 5 bases at J, with 8 bases between. The CDR3 is 13 amino acids. CDR3 in amino acids: CASSLGQNTEAFF. CDR3 nucleotide sequence: TGTGCCAGCAGCTTAGGTCAGAATACTGAAGCTTTCTTT.

The chain is built from TRBV28 and TRBJ2-1; the match to TRBD1 covers 7 bases. V gave up 7 bases and J gave up 8 bases; unmatched junction bases: 17. In germline, CDR1 is MDHEN, CDR2 SYDVKM. This CDR3 is built from 16 residues. The CDR3 loop reads CASTSRGSRGYHEQFF. As DNA, the CDR3 is TGTGCCAGCACCTCCCGTGGGAGCAGGGGGTACCATGAGCAGTTCTTC.